A selection of T cell receptor beta chains follows, all from one sample in a study of blood T cell repertoires in COVID-19. TCRdb keeps only in-frame clones here, not all; method: immunoSEQ multiplex PCR. There are roughly 280,000 clones in the sample; about 88% occur only once, and 3.6% lies in the top ten. Material: peripheral blood. These receptor sequences come from a man between 18 and 35 years old with active or convalescent COVID-19. The CDR3 runs from the conserved cysteine through the conserved F or W. D genes are given only for firm matches. Only part of the rows carry a size: once, few, many, or a class if the clone is expanded.

abundance	v_gene	j_gene	d_gene	CDR3aa	CDR3nt
.	TRBV6-1	TRBJ2-5	.	CASSEYGVGPGETQYF	TGTGCCAGCAGTGAATACGGGGTGGGTCCAGGAGAGACCCAGTACTTC
few	TRBV18	TRBJ2-2	TRBD1	CASTLMTGANTGELFF	TGTGCCAGCACCTTAATGACAGGGGCGAACACCGGGGAGCTGTTTTTT
.	TRBV9	TRBJ2-1	.	CASSVGVGGGSYNEQFF	TGTGCCAGCAGCGTAGGTGTTGGCGGTGGCTCCTACAATGAGCAGTTCTTC
.	TRBV24-1	TRBJ2-1	.	CATSDLKTASNEQFF	TGTGCCACCAGTGATTTAAAGACTGCAAGCAATGAGCAGTTCTTC
.	TRBV2	TRBJ1-1	.	CASSPRGGTEAFF	TGTGCCAGCAGCCCCCGGGGGGGGACTGAAGCTTTCTTT
.	TRBV29-1	TRBJ2-3	TRBD2	CSVFGRGGTDTQYF	TGCAGCGTTTTCGGGCGGGGGGGCACAGATACGCAGTATTTT
.	TRBV2	TRBJ2-3	.	CASVTTAQDTQYF	TGTGCCAGCGTCACCACAGCTCAGGATACGCAGTATTTT
.	TRBV6-2/TRBV6-3	TRBJ2-7	.	CASSYGIEGSEQYF	TGTGCCAGCAGTTACGGTATCGAGGGATCTGAGCAGTACTTC
.	TRBV9	TRBJ2-7	TRBD1	CASSGPVGQGRYEQYF	TGTGCCAGCAGCGGTCCGGTGGGACAGGGGAGGTACGAGCAGTACTTC
.	TRBV3-1/TRBV3-2	TRBJ2-7	.	CASSWKSRDEQYF	TGTGCCAGCAGCTGGAAGTCTCGGGACGAGCAGTACTTC
once	TRBV13	TRBJ1-3	.	CASSLGPDYSGNTIYF	TGTGCCAGCAGCTTAGGGCCAGACTACTCTGGAAACACCATATATTTT
once	TRBV19	TRBJ2-2	TRBD1	CASSIDKMTGPGELFF	TGTGCCAGTAGTATAGACAAAATGACAGGGCCCGGGGAGCTGTTTTTT
.	TRBV24-1	TRBJ2-7	TRBD1	CATSDTSLGTGNSYEQYF	TGTGCCACCAGTGATACCAGCCTTGGGACAGGGAACTCCTACGAGCAGTACTTC
.	TRBV19	TRBJ1-5	.	CAIGRGINQPQHF	TGTGCCATAGGGAGGGGTATCAATCAGCCCCAGCATTTT
.	TRBV6-5	TRBJ2-1	.	CASRRNDNEQFF	TGTGCCAGCAGGAGAAATGACAATGAGCAGTTCTTC
.	TRBV6-1	TRBJ2-7	.	CASSDNPGPYEQYF	TGTGCCAGCAGTGATAACCCAGGGCCCTACGAGCAGTACTTC
.	TRBV7-2	TRBJ1-1	.	CASSPRQLNTEAFF	TGTGCCAGCAGCCCGCGACAGTTGAACACTGAAGCTTTCTTT
.	TRBV30	TRBJ2-7	TRBD1	CAWSAGTGVEQYF	TGTGCCTGGAGTGCCGGGACAGGGGTCGAGCAGTACTTC
.	TRBV11-2	TRBJ2-3	TRBD1	CASDRGLYTDTQYF	TGTGCCTCAGACAGGGGGCTGTACACAGATACGCAGTATTTT
once	TRBV21-1	TRBJ2-7	.	CASRGLAGSGEQYF	TGTGCCAGCAGGGGACTAGCGGGGTCAGGAGAGCAGTACTTC
.	TRBV6-2/TRBV6-3	TRBJ2-1	TRBD1	CASSDRANEQFF	TGTGCCAGCAGCGACAGGGCCAATGAGCAGTTCTTC
.	TRBV19	TRBJ1-5	.	CASSRGGQPQHF	TGTGCCAGTAGTCGCGGTGGCCAGCCCCAGCATTTT
.	TRBV28	TRBJ2-2	.	CASSSTGQNTGELFF	TGTGCCAGCAGTTCGACAGGACAGAACACCGGGGAGCTGTTTTTT
.	TRBV6-2/TRBV6-3	TRBJ1-1	.	CASSLTEPNTEAFF	TGTGCCAGCAGTCTGACAGAGCCGAACACTGAAGCTTTCTTT
once	TRBV24-1	TRBJ2-1	TRBD2	CATSDWGGSMFF	TGTGCCACCAGTGACTGGGGGGGGAGCATGTTCTTC
.	TRBV25-1	TRBJ1-4	TRBD1	CASSELIPGTDYEKLFF	TGTGCCAGCAGTGAATTGATCCCCGGGACAGACTATGAAAAACTGTTTTTT
.	TRBV2	TRBJ2-7	.	CASKAVSDEQYF	TGTGCCAGCAAGGCGGTTTCGGACGAGCAGTACTTC
.	TRBV29-1	TRBJ1-1	.	CSVQYMNTEAFF	TGCAGCGTTCAGTATATGAACACTGAAGCTTTCTTT
.	TRBV13	TRBJ1-1	.	CASRSGDMNTEAFF	TGTGCCAGCAGGTCGGGGGATATGAACACTGAAGCTTTCTTT
.	TRBV18	TRBJ1-6	.	CASSPGDYEGISPLHF	TGTGCCAGCTCCCCGGGCGACTACGAGGGAATTTCACCCCTCCACTTT
once	TRBV7-9	TRBJ1-2	.	CASSEAARGSYGYTF	TGTGCCAGCAGCGAAGCCGCCAGGGGCTCCTATGGCTACACCTTC
few	TRBV7-3	TRBJ1-6	.	CASSLTGQGPSPLHF	TGTGCCAGCAGCTTAACGGGGCAGGGCCCTTCACCCCTCCACTTT
once	TRBV24-1	TRBJ2-2	.	CATEDTGELFF	TGTGCCACCGAGGATACCGGGGAGCTGTTTTTT
.	TRBV6-4	TRBJ1-5	.	CASSDKAVNQPQHF	TGTGCCAGCAGTGACAAGGCGGTAAATCAGCCCCAGCATTTT
.	TRBV19	TRBJ2-1	.	CASSQTGSNEQFF	TGTGCCAGTAGCCAAACAGGTTCCAATGAGCAGTTCTTC
.	TRBV24-1	TRBJ2-7	.	CATSDPLPSSLYEQYF	TGTGCCACCAGTGATCCACTTCCATCCTCGCTTTACGAGCAGTACTTC
.	TRBV18	TRBJ2-7	TRBD1	CASSPGQGGEQYF	TGTGCCAGCTCACCTGGACAGGGTGGGGAGCAGTACTTC
.	TRBV2	TRBJ2-5	.	CASSPGETQYF	TGTGCCAGCAGCCCCGGAGAGACCCAGTACTTC
.	TRBV28	TRBJ2-1	TRBD2	CAISGGVYNEQFF	TGTGCCATCAGCGGGGGGGTTTACAATGAGCAGTTCTTC
.	TRBV5-1	TRBJ1-3	.	CASSPQGHSGNTIYF	TGCGCCAGCAGCCCCCAGGGCCACTCTGGAAACACCATATATTTT
once	TRBV5-1	TRBJ2-4	TRBD2	CASSPTSGSQYF	TGCGCCAGCAGCCCTACTAGCGGGAGTCAGTACTTC
.	TRBV6-5	TRBJ2-2	.	CASRPGQGDGELFF	TGTGCCAGCAGACCCGGGCAGGGCGACGGGGAGCTGTTTTTT
few	TRBV5-1	TRBJ2-2	TRBD1	CASSLGQGVGELFF	TGCGCCAGCAGCTTGGGACAGGGGGTCGGGGAGCTGTTTTTT
.	TRBV10-3	TRBJ1-2	.	CGAWDAGVYGYTF	TGTGGGGCCTGGGACGCGGGAGTCTATGGCTACACCTTC
.	TRBV28	TRBJ1-4	.	CASSLPGVGRKEKLFF	TGTGCCAGCAGTTTACCGGGCGTTGGGAGGAAAGAAAAACTGTTTTTT
few	TRBV5-1	TRBJ2-3	TRBD1	CASSPGQGTDTQYF	TGCGCCAGCAGCCCAGGACAGGGGACAGATACGCAGTATTTT
.	TRBV5-8	TRBJ1-2	.	CASSLGRGSISYGYTF	TGTGCCAGCAGCTTGGGCAGGGGAAGTATTAGCTATGGCTACACCTTC